Included here is one T cell receptor (beta chain) sequence, with context. What this receptor recognizes is not known. The record has no base qualities; no much larger clone is one base away. This specimen belongs to a study of naive and memory T cell subsets (dated by TCRdb to the late 2010s). Context from the whole study: The study applied an open-source, UMI-based TCR alpha and beta sequencing pipeline to sorted naive and memory peripheral blood T cell subsets. Complete agreement was observed between the functional CMV T cell responses and the IgG serology results. RNA was DNase-treated and reverse transcribed with TCR constant-region primers, mostly using SuperScript III. Overall results and qualifications from the work: Each clonotype was defined as a single alpha or beta chain sequence rather than as a paired alpha/beta receptor. The repertoire findings for the naive and memory subsets could not be validated against a ground truth, as none was available. After error correction, only a single occurrence was seen for over 95% of naive TCR sequences, so much steeper abundance distributions were produced than in memory subsets. RNA-based TCR counts may be influenced by expression changes linked to T cell activation and differentiation. Naive repertoires, especially CD8, contained a few larger clonotypes, possibly memory cells re-expressing CD45RA. A power law was followed by TCR abundance, with an exponent that differed between naive and memory subsets but was consistent across the three individuals. In both CD4 and CD8 cells, a rise in Gini index and a fall in Shannon and inverse Simpson diversity were observed from naive through CM, EM and EMRA.

For CDR1 and CDR2, the germline V gene lists SNHLY and FYNNEI. Spanning cysteine to phenylalanine, the CDR3 consists of 14 amino acids. CDR3 DNA only is kept here, 42 bases in frame from base 1. Trimming accounts for 6 bases at V and 2 bases at J, while the number of junction bases matched to no gene is 1. From the second PCR step onward, the TCR alpha chain libraries and the TCR beta chain libraries were amplified separately. CMV status of each donor was established by measuring IFNgamma production from CD4+ T cells after fresh PBMCs were stimulated overnight with CMV viral lysate. Miltenyi beads were used first to positively select CD4 T cells, and CD8 T cells were then positively selected from the CD4-negative fraction. After staining for CD3, CD4, CD8, CD45RA, CD27 and a live/dead dye, cells were sorted on a BD Aria II into four subsets based on CD45RA and CD27. A few healthy volunteers provided blood, and each donor's sample was split into CD4 and CD8 T cells and then further divided into four differentiation subsets. Roughly 120 ml of peripheral blood was collected from each donor, and PBMC were isolated from the blood using Ficoll-Paque PLUS density-gradient centrifugation. Sorted cells were lysed in RLT buffer, after which RNA was extracted using a Qiagen RNeasy kit and stored at -80 degrees C.

The protocol used for the library was UMI-ligation and nested PCR. The beta constant-region primer consisted of an equimolar mixture of two oligonucleotides that together covered TRBC1 and TRBC2. The ligated cDNA went through four rounds of PCR with nested alpha and beta constant-region primers together with the SP2 primer. A single-stranded oligonucleotide carrying the SP2 primer and a 12-nucleotide UMI was ligated to the 3' end of the cDNA by T4 RNA ligase 1. Incubation of the ligation reaction lasted about 19-24 hours at 16 degrees C. PCR2 was typically run as a SYBR Green qPCR and stopped at a predetermined threshold to prevent over-amplification. Agencourt AMPure XP magnetic beads were used for all purifications after the first. Libraries were quantified by Qubit and checked on a TapeStation, with a main peak expected near 650 bp. The pooled libraries were sequenced on an Illumina MiSeq using v2 2x251 paired-end kits, which usually yielded about 0.85-2 million reads per sample. Each sample was pooled at around 4.2 nM, and about 5-7% PhiX was included to help cluster recognition. The study's processing was this. Using tag matching that tolerated one base-pair mismatch, Decombinator assigned V and J genes to FASTQ reads that had been processed by Demultiplexor. By using UMIs, Collapsinator corrected both sequencing errors and the frequency errors caused by PCR heterogeneity. CDR3Translator translated TCRs and extracted CDR3s from the conserved cysteine to the FGXG phenylalanine, flagging non-productive sequences. Gini, Shannon entropy and inverse Simpson indices were computed after subsampling the repertoires to the same number of UMI-defined TCRs. Power-law fits to clonotype abundance distributions were performed by maximum likelihood within the linear range. On one naive CD8 sample, the pipeline and MIGEC gave similar UMI counts, unique TCR numbers and clonal distributions. In one analysis, naive TCRs that were also found in any memory subset of the same donor were excluded from the naive repertoire. Repertoires were searched for about 7,000 CMV-associated CDR3 sequences compiled from VDJdb and a published dataset. The public reads were reprocessed in TCRdb via fastp at Q25 and MiXCR, keeping in-frame beta chains. Entries are consolidated by CDR3 protein sequence, retaining the most common genes and DNA. The V and J calls and clone size come from TCRdb's table, not from the authors' own analysis. Here the sample has around 160,000 distinct CDR3 sequences; roughly 22% occur a single time. The top ten hold about 0.11% of the sample.

The chain was built from TRBV2 and TRBJ2-1, and 10 junctional nucleotides match TRBD2. The sequence was collected from a human donor in good health. The sample consisted of naive CD4+ T cells from blood. Read against the paper, the sample's cell subset or site label means: naive T cells, CD45RA high CD27+. The CDR3 amino acid sequence is: CASRGTSAYNEQFF. The base sequence is TGTGCCAGCAGAGGGACTAGCGCCTACAATGAGCAGTTCTTC.